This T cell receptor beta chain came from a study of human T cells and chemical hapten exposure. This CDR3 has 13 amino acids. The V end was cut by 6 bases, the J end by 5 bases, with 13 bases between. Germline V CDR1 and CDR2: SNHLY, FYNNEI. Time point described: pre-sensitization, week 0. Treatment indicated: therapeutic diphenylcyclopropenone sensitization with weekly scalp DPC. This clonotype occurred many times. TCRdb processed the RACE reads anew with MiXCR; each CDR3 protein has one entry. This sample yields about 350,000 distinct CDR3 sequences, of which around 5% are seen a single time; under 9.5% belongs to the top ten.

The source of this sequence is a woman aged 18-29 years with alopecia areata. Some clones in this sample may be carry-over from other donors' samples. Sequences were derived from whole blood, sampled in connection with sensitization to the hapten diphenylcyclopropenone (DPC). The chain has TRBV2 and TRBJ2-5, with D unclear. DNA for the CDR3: TGTGCCAGCAGCCTTGGGGTTGGGGAGACCCAGTACTTC. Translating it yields CASSLGVGETQYF.